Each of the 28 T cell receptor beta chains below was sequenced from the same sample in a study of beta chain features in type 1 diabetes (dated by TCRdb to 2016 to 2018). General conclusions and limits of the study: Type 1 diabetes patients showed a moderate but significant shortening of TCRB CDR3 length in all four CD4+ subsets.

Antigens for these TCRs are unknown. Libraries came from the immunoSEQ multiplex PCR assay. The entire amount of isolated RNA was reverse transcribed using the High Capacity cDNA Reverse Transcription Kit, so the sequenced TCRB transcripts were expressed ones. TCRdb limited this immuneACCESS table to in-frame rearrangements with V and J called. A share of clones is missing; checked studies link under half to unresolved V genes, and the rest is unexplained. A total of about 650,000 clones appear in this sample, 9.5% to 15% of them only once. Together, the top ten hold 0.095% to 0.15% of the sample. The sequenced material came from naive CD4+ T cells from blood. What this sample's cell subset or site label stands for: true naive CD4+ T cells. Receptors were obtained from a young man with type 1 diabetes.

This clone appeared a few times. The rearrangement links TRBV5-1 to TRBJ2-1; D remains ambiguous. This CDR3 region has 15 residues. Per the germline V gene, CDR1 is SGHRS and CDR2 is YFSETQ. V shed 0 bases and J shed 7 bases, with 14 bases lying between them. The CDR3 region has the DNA TGCGCCAGCAGCTTGGGGGATTCTTCATGGAATGAGCAGTTCTTC. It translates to CASSLGDSSWNEQFF.

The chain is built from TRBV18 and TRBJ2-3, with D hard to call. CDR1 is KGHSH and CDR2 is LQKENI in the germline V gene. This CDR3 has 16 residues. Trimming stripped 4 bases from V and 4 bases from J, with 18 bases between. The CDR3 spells CASSRNDPGSADTQYF. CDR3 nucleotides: TGTGCCAGCTCACGCAACGACCCCGGGTCCGCAGATACGCAGTATTTT.

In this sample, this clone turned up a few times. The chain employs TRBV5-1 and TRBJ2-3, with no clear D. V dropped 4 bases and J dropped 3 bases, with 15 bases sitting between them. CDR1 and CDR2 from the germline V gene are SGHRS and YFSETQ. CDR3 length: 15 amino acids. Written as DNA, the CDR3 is TGCGCCAGCAGCGTGGACCCCCATGGGACAGATACGCAGTATTTT. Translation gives CASSVDPHGTDTQYF.

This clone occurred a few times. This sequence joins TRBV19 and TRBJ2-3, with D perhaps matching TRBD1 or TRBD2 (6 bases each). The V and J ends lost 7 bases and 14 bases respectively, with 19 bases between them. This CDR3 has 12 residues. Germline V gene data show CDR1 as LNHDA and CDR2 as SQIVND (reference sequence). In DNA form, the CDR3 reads TGTGCCAGTATGGGGGGCGGCAGTATCTGGTATTTT. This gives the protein CASMGGGSIWYF.

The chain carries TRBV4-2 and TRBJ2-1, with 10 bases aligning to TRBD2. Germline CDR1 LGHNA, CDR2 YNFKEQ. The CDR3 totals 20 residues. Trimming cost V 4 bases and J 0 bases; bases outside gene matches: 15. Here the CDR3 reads CASSPLGIAGGPSSYNEQFF. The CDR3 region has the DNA TGTGCCAGCAGCCCCCTCGGGATAGCGGGGGGCCCGAGCTCCTACAATGAGCAGTTCTTC.

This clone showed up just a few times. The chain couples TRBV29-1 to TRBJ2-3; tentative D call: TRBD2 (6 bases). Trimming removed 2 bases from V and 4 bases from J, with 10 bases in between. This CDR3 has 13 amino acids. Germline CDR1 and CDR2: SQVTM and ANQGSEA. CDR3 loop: CSVESPGADTQYF. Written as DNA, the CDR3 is TGCAGCGTTGAATCTCCGGGGGCAGATACGCAGTATTTT.

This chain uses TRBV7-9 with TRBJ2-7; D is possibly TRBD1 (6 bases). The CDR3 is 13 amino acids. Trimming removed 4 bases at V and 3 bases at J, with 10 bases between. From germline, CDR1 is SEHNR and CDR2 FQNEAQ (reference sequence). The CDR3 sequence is CASSSDRIYEQYF. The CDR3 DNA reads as TGTGCCAGCAGCTCTGACAGGATCTACGAGCAGTACTTC.

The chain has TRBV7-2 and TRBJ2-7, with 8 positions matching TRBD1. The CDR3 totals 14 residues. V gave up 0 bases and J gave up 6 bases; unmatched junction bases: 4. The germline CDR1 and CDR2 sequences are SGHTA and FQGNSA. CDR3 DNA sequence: TGTGCCAGCAGCTTAGCGTCAGGGGGCTCCGAGCAGTACTTC. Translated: CASSLASGGSEQYF.

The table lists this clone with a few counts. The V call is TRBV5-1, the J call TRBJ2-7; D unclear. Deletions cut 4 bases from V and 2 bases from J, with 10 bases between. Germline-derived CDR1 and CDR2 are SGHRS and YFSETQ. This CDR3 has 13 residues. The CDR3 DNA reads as TGCGCCAGCAGCCCGTCCGTCGCCTACGAGCAGTACTTC. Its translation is CASSPSVAYEQYF.

CDR3: CATSGRDNSPLHF. CDR3 DNA: TGTGCCACCTCAGGACGGGATAATTCACCCCTCCACTTT. The chain recombines TRBV6-5 with TRBJ1-6; D is unclear. The CDR3 runs 13 residues. CDR1 MNHEY and CDR2 SVGAGI come from the germline V gene. Trimming stripped 10 bases from V and 5 bases from J, with 12 bases between.

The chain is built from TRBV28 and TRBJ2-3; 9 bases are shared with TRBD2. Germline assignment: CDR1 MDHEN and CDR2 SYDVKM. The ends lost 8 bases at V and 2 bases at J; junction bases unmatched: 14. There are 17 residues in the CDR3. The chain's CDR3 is CASSIYTGTSYTDTQYF. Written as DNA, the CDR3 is TGTGCCAGCTCCATATACACCGGGACTAGCTACACAGATACGCAGTATTTT.

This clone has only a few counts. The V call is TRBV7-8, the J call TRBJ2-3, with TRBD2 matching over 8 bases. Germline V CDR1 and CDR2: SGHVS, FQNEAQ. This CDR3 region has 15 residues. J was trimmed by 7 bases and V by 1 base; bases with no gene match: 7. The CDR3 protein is CASSLGGTSRNTQYF. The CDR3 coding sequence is TGTGCCAGCAGCTTAGGCGGGACTAGTCGGAATACGCAGTATTTT.

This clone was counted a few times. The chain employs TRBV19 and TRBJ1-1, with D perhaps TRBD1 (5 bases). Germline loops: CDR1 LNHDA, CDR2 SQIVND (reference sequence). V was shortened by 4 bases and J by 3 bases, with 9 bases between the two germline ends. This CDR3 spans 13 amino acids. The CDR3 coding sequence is TGTGCCAGTAGTACCCCGGGGGACACTGAAGCTTTCTTT. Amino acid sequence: CASSTPGDTEAFF.

The CDR3 nucleotides are TGTGCCAGCAGAAGAGACAGGAAAGAGACCCAGTACTTC. This translates into CASRRDRKETQYF. V is TRBV2 and J is TRBJ2-5, with TRBD1 as a possible D gene (6 bases). The germline V and J ends were trimmed by 6 bases and 3 bases, with 11 bases remaining between them. Germline CDR1 SNHLY, CDR2 FYNNEI. This CDR3 is 13 amino acids long.

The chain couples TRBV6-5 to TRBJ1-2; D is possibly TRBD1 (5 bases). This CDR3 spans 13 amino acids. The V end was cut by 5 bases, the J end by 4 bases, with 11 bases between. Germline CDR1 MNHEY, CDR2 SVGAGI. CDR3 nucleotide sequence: TGTGCCAGCAGTAGGGGAGATTTCTATGGCTACACCTTC. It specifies CASSRGDFYGYTF.

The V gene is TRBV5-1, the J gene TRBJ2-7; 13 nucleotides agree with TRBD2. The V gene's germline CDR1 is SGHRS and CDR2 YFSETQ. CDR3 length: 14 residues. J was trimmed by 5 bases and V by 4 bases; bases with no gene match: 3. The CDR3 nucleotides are TGCGCCAGCAGCGGAGGGACTAGCGGGGACGAGCAGTACTTC. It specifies CASSGGTSGDEQYF.

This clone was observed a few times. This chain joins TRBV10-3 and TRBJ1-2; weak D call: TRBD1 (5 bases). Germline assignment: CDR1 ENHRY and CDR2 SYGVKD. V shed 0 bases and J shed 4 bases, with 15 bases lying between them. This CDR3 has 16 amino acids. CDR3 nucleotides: TGTGCCATCAGTGAGTCGACTCTGGGGCAGCCCTATGGCTACACCTTC. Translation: CAISESTLGQPYGYTF.

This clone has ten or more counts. In nucleotides, the CDR3 is TGTGCCAGCAGCTTGCGAAGACTTTTAACCTACGAGCAGTACTTC. Its translation is CASSLRRLLTYEQYF. The chain combines TRBV5-6 with TRBJ2-7; D is unresolved. The CDR3 runs 15 residues. In germline, CDR1 is SGHDT, CDR2 YYEEEE. The germline V and J ends were trimmed by 1 base and 2 bases, with 13 bases remaining between them. The complete variable domain, with remaining parts taken from reference TRBV5-6 and TRBJ2-7, reads DAGVTQSPTHLIKTRGQQVTLRCSPKSGHDTVSWYQQALGQGPQFIFQYYEEEERQRGNFPDRFSGHQFPNYSSELNVNALLLGDSALYLCASSLRRLLTYEQYFGPGTRLTVT.

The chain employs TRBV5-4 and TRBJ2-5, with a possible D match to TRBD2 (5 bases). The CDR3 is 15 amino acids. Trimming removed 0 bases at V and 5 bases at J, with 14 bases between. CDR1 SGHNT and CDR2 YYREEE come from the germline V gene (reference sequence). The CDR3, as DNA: TGTGCCAGCAGCTTGGCCCAGAGGGTAGACGAGACCCAGTACTTC. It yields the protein CASSLAQRVDETQYF.

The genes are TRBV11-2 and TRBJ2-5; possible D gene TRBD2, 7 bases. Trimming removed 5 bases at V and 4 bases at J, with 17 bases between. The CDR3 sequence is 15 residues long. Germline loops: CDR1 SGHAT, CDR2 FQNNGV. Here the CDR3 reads CASSRTGGLGETQYF. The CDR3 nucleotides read TGTGCCAGCAGCCGGACGGGGGGCCTTGGAGAGACCCAGTACTTC.

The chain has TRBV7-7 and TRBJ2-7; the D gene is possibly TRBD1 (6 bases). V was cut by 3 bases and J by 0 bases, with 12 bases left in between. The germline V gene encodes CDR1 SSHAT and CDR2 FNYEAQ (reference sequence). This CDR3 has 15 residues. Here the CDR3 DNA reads TGTGCCAGCAGCTTTAATCAGGGGAGCTCCTACGAGCAGTACTTC. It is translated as CASSFNQGSSYEQYF.

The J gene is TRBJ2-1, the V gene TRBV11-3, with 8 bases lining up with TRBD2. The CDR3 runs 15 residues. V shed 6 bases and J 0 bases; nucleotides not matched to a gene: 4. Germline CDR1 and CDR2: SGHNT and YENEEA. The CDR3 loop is CASSVAGSSYNEQFF. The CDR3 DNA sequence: TGTGCCAGCAGTGTAGCGGGAAGCTCCTACAATGAGCAGTTCTTC.

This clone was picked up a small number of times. In DNA form, the CDR3 reads TGTGCCAGCAGCTTAGCGCAGGGGGTTTCCTACGAGCAGTACTTC. Translation: CASSLAQGVSYEQYF. The chain is built from TRBV7-2 and TRBJ2-7; 7 bases line up with TRBD1. CDR3 size: 15 residues. From germline, CDR1 is SGHTA and CDR2 FQGNSA. V was clipped by 0 bases and J by 1 base; unmatched bases: 3. Full variable domain (remainder filled in from reference TRBV7-2 and TRBJ2-7): GAGVSQSPSNKVTEKGKDVELRCDPISGHTALYWYRQSLGQGLEFLIYFQGNSAPDKSGLPSDRFSAERTGGSVSTLTIQRTQQEDSAVYLCASSLAQGVSYEQYFGPGTRLTVT.

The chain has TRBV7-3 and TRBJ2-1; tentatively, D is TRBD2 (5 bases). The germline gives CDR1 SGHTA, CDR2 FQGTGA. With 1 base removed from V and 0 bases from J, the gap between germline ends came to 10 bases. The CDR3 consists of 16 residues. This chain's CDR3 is CASSLRSGNSYNEQFF. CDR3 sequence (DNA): TGTGCCAGCAGCTTAAGGTCGGGGAACTCCTACAATGAGCAGTTCTTC. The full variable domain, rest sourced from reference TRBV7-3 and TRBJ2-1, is GAGVSQTPSNKVTEKGKYVELRCDPISGHTALYWYRQSLGQGPEFLIYFQGTGAADDSGLPNDRFFAVRPEGSVSTLKIQRTERGDSAVYLCASSLRSGNSYNEQFFGPGTRLTVL.

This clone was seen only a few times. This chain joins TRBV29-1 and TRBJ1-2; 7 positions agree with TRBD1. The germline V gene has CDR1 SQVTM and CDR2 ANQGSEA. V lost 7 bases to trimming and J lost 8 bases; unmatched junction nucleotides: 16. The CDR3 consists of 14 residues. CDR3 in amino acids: CSGGDRGPYVGYTF. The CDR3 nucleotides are TGCAGCGGCGGGGACAGAGGTCCTTATGTAGGCTACACCTTC.

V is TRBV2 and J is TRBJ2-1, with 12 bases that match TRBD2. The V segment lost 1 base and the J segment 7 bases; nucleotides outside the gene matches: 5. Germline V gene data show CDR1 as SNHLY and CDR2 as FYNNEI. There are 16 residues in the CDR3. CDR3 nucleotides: TGTGCCAGCAGTGAAGAAACCGGGACTAGCGGGAATGAGCAGTTCTTC. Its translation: CASSEETGTSGNEQFF.

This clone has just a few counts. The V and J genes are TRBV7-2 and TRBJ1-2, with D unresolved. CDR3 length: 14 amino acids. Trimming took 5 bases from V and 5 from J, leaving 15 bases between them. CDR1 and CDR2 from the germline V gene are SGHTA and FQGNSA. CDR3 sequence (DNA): TGTGCCAGCAGCCCTGGCGAGGGATCGTATGGCTACACCTTC. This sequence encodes CASSPGEGSYGYTF.

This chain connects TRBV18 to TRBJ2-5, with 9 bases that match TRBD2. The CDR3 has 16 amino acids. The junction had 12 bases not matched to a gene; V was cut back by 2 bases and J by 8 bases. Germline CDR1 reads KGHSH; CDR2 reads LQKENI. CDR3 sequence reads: CASSPWPSGAEGTQYF. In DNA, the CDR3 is TGTGCCAGCTCACCATGGCCTAGCGGGGCCGAGGGCACCCAGTACTTC.